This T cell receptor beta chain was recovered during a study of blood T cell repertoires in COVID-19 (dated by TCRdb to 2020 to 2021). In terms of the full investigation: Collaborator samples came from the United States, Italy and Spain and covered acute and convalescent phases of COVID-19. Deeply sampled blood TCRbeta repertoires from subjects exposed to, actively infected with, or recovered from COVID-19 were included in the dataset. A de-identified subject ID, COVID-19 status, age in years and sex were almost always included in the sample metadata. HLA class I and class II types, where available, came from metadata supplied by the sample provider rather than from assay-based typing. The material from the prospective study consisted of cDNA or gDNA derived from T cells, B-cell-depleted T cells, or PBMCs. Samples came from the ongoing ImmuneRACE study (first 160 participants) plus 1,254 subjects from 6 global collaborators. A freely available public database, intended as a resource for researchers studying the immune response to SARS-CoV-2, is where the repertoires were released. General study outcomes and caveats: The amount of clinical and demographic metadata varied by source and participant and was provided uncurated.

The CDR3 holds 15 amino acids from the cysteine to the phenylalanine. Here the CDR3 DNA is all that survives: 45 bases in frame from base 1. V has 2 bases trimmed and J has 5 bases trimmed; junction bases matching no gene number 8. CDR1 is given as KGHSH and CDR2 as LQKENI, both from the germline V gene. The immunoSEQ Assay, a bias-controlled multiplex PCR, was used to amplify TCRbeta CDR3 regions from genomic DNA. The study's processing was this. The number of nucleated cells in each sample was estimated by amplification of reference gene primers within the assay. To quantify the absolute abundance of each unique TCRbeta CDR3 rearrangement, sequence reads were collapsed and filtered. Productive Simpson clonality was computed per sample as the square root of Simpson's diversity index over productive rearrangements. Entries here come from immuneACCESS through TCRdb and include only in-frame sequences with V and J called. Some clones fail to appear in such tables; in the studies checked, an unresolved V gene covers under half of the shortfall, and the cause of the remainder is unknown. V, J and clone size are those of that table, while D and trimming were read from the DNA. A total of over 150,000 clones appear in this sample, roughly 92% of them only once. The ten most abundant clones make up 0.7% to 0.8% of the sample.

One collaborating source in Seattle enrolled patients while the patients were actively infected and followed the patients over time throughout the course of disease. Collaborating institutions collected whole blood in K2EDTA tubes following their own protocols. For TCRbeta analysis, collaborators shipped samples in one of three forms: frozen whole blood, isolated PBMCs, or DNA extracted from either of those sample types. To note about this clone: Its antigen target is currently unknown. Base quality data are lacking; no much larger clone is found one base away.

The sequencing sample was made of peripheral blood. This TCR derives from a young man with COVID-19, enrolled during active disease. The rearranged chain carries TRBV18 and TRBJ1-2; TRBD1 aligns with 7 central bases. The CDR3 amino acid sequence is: CASSPSGGGTYGYTF. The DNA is TGTGCCAGCTCACCATCAGGGGGAGGAACATATGGCTACACCTTC.